The clone carrying this T cell receptor beta chain was counted only a few times. Its matching antigen is unknown. The data stem from a study of identical twins. MiXCR was run by TCRdb on the 5' RACE reads, yielding one entry per CDR3 protein. The data contain 250,000 to 350,000 distinct CDR3 sequences, nearly 9.5% of them singletons. The CDR3 has 16 amino acids. Germline loops: CDR1 LGHNA, CDR2 YNFKEQ. V lost 0 bases, J lost 3 bases, and 15 bases lay in between. Study outcomes and limitations: Analyses of zero insertions could be partly confounded by invariant MAIT and iNKT cells.

This sample also belongs to another study, concerning yellow fever vaccine responses in identical twins.

This clonotype originated in a woman aged 18-30 years in good health. The specimen sequenced was CD8+ T cells sorted from blood. V is TRBV4-2 and J is TRBJ2-7, with a weak D call TRBD2 (6 bases). The DNA of the CDR3 is TGTGCCAGCAGCCAAGATCCGGGACTGGATCTCTACGAGCAGTACTTC. This encodes CASSQDPGLDLYEQYF.